This T cell receptor (beta chain) was captured by sequencing in a study of T cell responses to AZD1222 COVID-19 vaccine. Study findings and constraints: Clonal diversity may have been underestimated in mostly white British donors. Only six or seven AZD1222 recipients were seropositive at baseline. Repertoires were collected only later (after the peak T cell response had occurred). Close to half of spike-specific TCRs reportedly recognize unmutated variant regions.

On this clone itself: Its antigen is as yet unknown.

The germline V gene encodes CDR1 MNHEY and CDR2 SMNVEV (reference sequence). The CDR3 is made up of 17 amino acids. The J segment lost 4 bases and the V segment lost 3 bases, leaving 10 bases of the junction unmatched. Method: immunoSEQ multiplex PCR; TCRdb's copy keeps in-frame clones and lacks some. The sample has around 120,000 clones, over 75% seen once. This sample comprised peripheral blood, obtained on day 0 of AZD1222 vaccination. This TCR came from an adult in good health. V is TRBV27 and J is TRBJ2-3; 10 bases line up with TRBD2. CDR3 sequence (DNA): TGTGCCAGCAGTTTGGAGCGGGGGGGCCCCCTCCCAGATACGCAGTATTTT. This sequence encodes CASSLERGGPLPDTQYF.